This T cell receptor (beta chain) was identified during a study of blood T cell repertoires in COVID-19. The assay was immunoSEQ multiplex PCR, and TCRdb's table has in-frame clones only and misses some. The table lists about 200,000 clones, more than 65% of them singletons. V shed 4 bases and J 4 bases; nucleotides not matched to a gene: 7. From germline, CDR1 is GTSNPN and CDR2 SVGIG (reference sequence). The CDR3 loop spans 14 amino acids. The chain recombines TRBV30 with TRBJ1-5; 7 positions match TRBD1. The sample taken for sequencing was PBMCs or T cells enriched from blood (not recorded which). This receptor was taken from a man aged 35-49 years who had recovered from COVID-19. Here the CDR3 reads CAWNRQGANQPQHF. The CDR3 DNA follows: TGTGCCTGGAATAGACAGGGAGCTAATCAGCCCCAGCATTTT.